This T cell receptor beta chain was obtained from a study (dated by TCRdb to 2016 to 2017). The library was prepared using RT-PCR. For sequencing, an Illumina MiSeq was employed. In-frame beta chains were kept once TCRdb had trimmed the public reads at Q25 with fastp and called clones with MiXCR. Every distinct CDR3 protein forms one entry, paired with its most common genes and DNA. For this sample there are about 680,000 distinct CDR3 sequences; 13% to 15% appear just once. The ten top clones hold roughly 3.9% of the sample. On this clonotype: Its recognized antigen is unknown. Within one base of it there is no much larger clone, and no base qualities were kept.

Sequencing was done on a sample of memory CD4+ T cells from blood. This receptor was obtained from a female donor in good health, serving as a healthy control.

The CDR3 protein: CASTLTSGLNNEQFF. The DNA sequence reads TGTGCCAGCACCCTGACCAGCGGGTTAAACAATGAGCAGTTCTTC. Here the chain combines TRBV7-2 and TRBJ2-1; tentative D gene TRBD2, with 6 bases matching. V is shortened by 7 bases, J by 5 bases, and the region joining them spans 18 bases. Via the germline V gene, CDR1 is SGHTA and CDR2 FQGNSA. The CDR3 numbers 15 residues from cysteine through phenylalanine. Only the CDR3 part of the read is kept: 45 bases, read in frame from the first base.